Here is one TCR beta chain with its context. What it recognizes is unknown. The entry originates in a study of cytomegalovirus exposure and HLA in healthy donors. Looking at the study overall: The study's early data release held roughly 91 million unique TCRs from HLA-typed donors. Clustering assigned 81% of the roughly 370 genotyped donors to the Caucasian-associated ancestry cluster. Points from the study as a whole: An analysis was carried out at a later point. It showed that HLA-associated TCR beta chains were more clonally expanded than equally common non-associated chains. TCR beta chains numbering some 160 were designated cytomegalovirus-associated.

PCR used 60 Vbeta primers and 13 Jbeta primers. Profiled with immunoSEQ multiplex PCR; TCRdb holds only in-frame clones, not every one. The sample lists about 130,000 clones, around 72% seen once, with about 1.7% in the top ten. Trimming pared 0 bases from V and 4 bases from J, leaving 6 bases between. The length of the CDR3 is 13 residues. Germline V CDR1 and CDR2: SEHNR, FQNEAQ (reference sequence). What was sequenced was PBMCs. This receptor was obtained from a middle-aged woman in good health and CMV-seronegative. This chain connects TRBV7-9 to TRBJ1-2, with unresolved D. This CDR3 is CASSLAPGYGYTF. Written as DNA, the CDR3 is TGTGCCAGCAGCTTAGCCCCAGGCTATGGCTACACCTTC.